One and the same sample provided the 27 T cell receptor beta chains below, sequenced in a study of glioma-infiltrating T cells. The iRepertoire nested amplicon-rescue multiplex PCR amplified TCR alpha and beta CDR3s from RNA. Using its own MiXCR run on the multiplex PCR reads, TCRdb lists one record per CDR3 protein. The sample contains more than 300,000 distinct CDR3 sequences, about two fifths of which appear only once. Material for sequencing was glioma tissue, nonneoplastic brain tissue, or PBMCs (not recorded which). The origin of the receptors is a human donor with low-grade glioma or glioblastoma, undergoing nonglioma brain surgery, or in good health (not recorded which).

About this clonotype itself: Just one base apart from a much larger clone, this may be a read error. The chain combines TRBV27 with TRBJ2-3; 8 bases match TRBD2. Germline V gene data show CDR1 as MNHEY and CDR2 as SMNVEV (reference sequence). The CDR3 has 15 amino acids. CDR3 region: CASSSLAGSSDTEYF. CDR3 nucleotide sequence: TGTGCCAGCAGTTCCTTAGCGGGAAGTTCAGATACGGAGTATTTT.

A few counts support this clonotype. This chain links TRBV7-2 with TRBJ2-1; D is uncertain. CDR3 size: 14 residues. Trimming removed 0 bases at V and 7 bases at J, with 10 bases between. Per germline, CDR1 SGHTA and CDR2 FQGNSA. The chain's CDR3 is CASSLARASNEQFF. The DNA for the CDR3 is TGTGCCAGCAGCTTAGCTCGAGCAAGTAATGAGCAGTTCTTC.

The chain carries TRBV7-3 and TRBJ1-1; 7 bases line up with TRBD1. This CDR3 region has 14 residues. V was pared by 5 bases and J by 2 bases, with 5 bases of the junction left unmatched. Germline loops: CDR1 SGHTA, CDR2 FQGTGA. The DNA for the CDR3 is TGTGCCAGCAGCGCTCGGGACAGCAACACTGAAGCTTTCTTT. Translation: CASSARDSNTEAFF. The full variable domain, its missing parts supplied by reference TRBV7-3 and TRBJ1-1, is GAGVSQTPSNKVTEKGKYVELRCDPISGHTALYWYRQSLGQGPEFLIYFQGTGAADDSGLPNDRFFAVRPEGSVSTLKIQRTERGDSAVYLCASSARDSNTEAFFGQGTRLTVV.

As to this clonotype: A read error may explain this, as a much larger clone is one base away. The chain combines TRBV25-1 with TRBJ2-1, with 8 bases lining up with TRBD2. J gave up 7 bases and V 9 bases, and 5 bases lay outside the gene matches. This CDR3 is built from 12 residues. Germline-derived CDR1 and CDR2 are MGHDK and SYGVNS. The DNA for the CDR3 is TGTGCCAGAGGGAGACTAGCGAATGAGCAGTTCTTC. Residues: CARGRLANEQFF.

This clonotype came up a few times. This chain links TRBV20-1 with TRBJ1-1; D gene ambiguous. Trimming stripped 2 bases from V and 2 bases from J, with 9 bases between. CDR1 is DFQATT, CDR2 SNEGSKA, per germline (reference sequence). This CDR3 has 13 residues. CDR3 sequence reads: CSARKDGNTEAFF. The CDR3 DNA sequence: TGCAGTGCTAGAAAGGACGGTAACACTGAAGCTTTCTTT.

This clonotype has a single count. An end of the junction differs from the germline gene, which may be a read error. The chain links TRBV27 to TRBJ1-1, with unresolved D. The CDR3 extends over 13 amino acids. Germline V lookup: CDR1 MNHEY, CDR2 SMNVEV (reference sequence). CDR3 sequence reads: CATMVRMKTEAFF. The CDR3 DNA follows: TGTGCCACCATGGTCCGGATGAAGACTGAAGCTTTCTTT.

This clonotype was seen a few times. The V gene is TRBV19, the J gene TRBJ2-4; D tentatively fits TRBD1 or TRBD2 (5 bases each). CDR1 and CDR2 (germline): LNHDA, SQIVND (reference sequence). V lost 6 bases to trimming and J lost 6 bases, with 15 bases between them. CDR3 size: 14 residues. Here the CDR3 DNA reads TGTGCCAGTAGCCCCGTGAGGGGCGGAAACATTCAGTACTTC. Translated: CASSPVRGGNIQYF.

For this clonotype: The junction departs from the called germline gene at one end, perhaps through a read error. The J gene is TRBJ2-5, the V gene TRBV6-2 or TRBV6-3; 9 bases match TRBD2. This CDR3 is 14 amino acids long. The germline V gene has CDR1 MNHEY and CDR2 SVGEGT. CDR3 sequence reads: CASSVAGVWETQHF. CDR3 coding DNA: TGTGCCAGCAGCGTAGCGGGAGTTTGGGAGACCCAGCACTTC.

In this sample, this clonotype turned up many times. The chain employs TRBV4-1 and TRBJ2-3, with 7 bases fitting TRBD2. The CDR3 loop spans 18 amino acids. Germline-derived CDR1 and CDR2 are MGHRA and YSYEKL. Trimming took 1 base from V and 2 from J; bases not matched to a gene: 12. CDR3 DNA: TGCGCCAGCAGCCAAGTCCGTGGGGCGGGAGACAACACAGATACGCAGTATTTT. This encodes CASSQVRGAGDNTDTQYF.

The chain carries TRBV19 and TRBJ1-1, with D uncertain. CDR1 and CDR2 from the germline V gene are LNHDA and SQIVND (reference sequence). Deletions cut 6 bases from V and 0 bases from J, with 14 bases between. The CDR3 is 15 amino acids. Written as DNA, the CDR3 is TGTGCCAGTAGCTTATTCCCGGAGGTGAACACTGAAGCTTTCTTT. Translation gives CASSLFPEVNTEAFF.

This chain joins TRBV20-1 and TRBJ2-1; no firm D call. Germline-derived CDR1 and CDR2 are DFQATT and SNEGSKA (reference sequence). V lost 4 bases, J lost 4 bases, and 11 bases lay in between. The CDR3 has 13 residues. CDR3 sequence reads: CSAIETPYNEQFF. The CDR3 nucleotides are TGCAGTGCTATAGAGACCCCTTACAATGAGCAGTTCTTC.

This clonotype turned up a few times. The chain has TRBV28 and TRBJ1-5; unclear D gene. The CDR3 is made up of 13 amino acids. The germline gives CDR1 MDHEN, CDR2 SYDVKM. The V end lost 6 bases, the J end lost 0 bases, and 6 bases lay between the germline ends. The CDR3 bases are TGTGCCAGCAGCACTTTTAGCAATCAGCCCCAGCATTTT. It encodes CASSTFSNQPQHF.

The chain is built from TRBV5-1 and TRBJ2-1; 7 positions agree with TRBD1. CDR3 size: 15 residues. Losses at the gene ends were 6 bases for V and 3 bases for J; bases not matched to a gene: 9. Looked up from germline, CDR1 is SGHRS and CDR2 is YFSETQ. The chain's CDR3 is CASTTDRAVYNEQFF. The CDR3 bases are TGCGCCAGCACCACAGACAGGGCGGTCTACAATGAGCAGTTCTTC.

The table lists this clonotype with many counts. The V and J genes are TRBV4-3 and TRBJ1-1, with D uncertain. There are 14 residues in the CDR3. Looked up from germline, CDR1 is LGHNA and CDR2 is YSLEER. The V end was cut by 5 bases, the J end by 1 base, with 11 bases between. The CDR3: CASSSGKWNTEAFF. The DNA of the CDR3 is TGCGCCAGCAGCTCGGGAAAATGGAACACTGAAGCTTTCTTT.

Only a few counts were recorded for this clonotype. The chain has TRBV20-1 and TRBJ1-6; D remains unclear. Trimming left V 2 bases short and J 9 bases short, with 11 bases between. Germline CDR1 DFQATT, CDR2 SNEGSKA (reference sequence). This CDR3 comprises 13 residues. CDR3 sequence (DNA): TGCAGTGCTAGAAGAGTGAATGGTTCACCCCTCCACTTT. Protein sequence: CSARRVNGSPLHF.

Comments on this clonotype: An end of the junction differs from the germline gene, which may be a read error. The chain combines TRBV6-1 with TRBJ1-5, with 8 positions matching TRBD1. The CDR3 is 17 residues long. Germline CDR1 is MNHNS and CDR2 is SASEGT. The CDR3 here is CAISEDRDSRGNQPQHF. CDR3 DNA sequence: TGTGCCATCAGTGAGGACAGGGACTCTAGGGGCAATCAGCCCCAGCATTTT.

The chain joins TRBV19 to TRBJ2-5, with D possibly being TRBD1 (5 bases). The CDR3 is made up of 17 amino acids. The V end lost 4 bases, the J end lost 0 bases, and 18 bases lay between the germline ends. The germline V gene encodes CDR1 LNHDA and CDR2 SQIVND (reference sequence). The CDR3 DNA sequence: TGTGCCAGTAGTACAGGGCCCGCAAGGCAAAACCAAGAGACCCAGTACTTC. It codes for CASSTGPARQNQETQYF. Full variable domain (remainder filled in from reference TRBV19 and TRBJ2-5): DGGITQSPKYLFRKEGQNVTLSCEQNLNHDAMYWYRQDPGQGLRLIYYSQIVNDFQKGDIAEGYSVSREKKESFPLTVTSAQKNPTAFYLCASSTGPARQNQETQYFGPGTRLLVL.

The rearrangement links TRBV20-1 to TRBJ2-3; D unclear. CDR3 length: 13 amino acids. Germline CDR1 DFQATT, CDR2 SNEGSKA (reference sequence). Trimming removed 3 bases at V and 0 bases at J, with 7 bases between. The CDR3 bases are TGCAGTGCTAGGCGGCGGAGCACAGATACGCAGTATTTT. Translation: CSARRRSTDTQYF.

A single count supports this clonotype. The rearrangement uses TRBV7-2 and TRBJ2-3; 7 bases are shared with TRBD2. The CDR3 consists of 15 residues. The V segment lost 1 base and the J segment 6 bases; nucleotides outside the gene matches: 7. Germline V gene data show CDR1 as SGHTA and CDR2 as FQGNSA. CDR3 sequence: CASSLGSGVRDTQYF. The DNA of the CDR3 is TGTGCCAGCAGCTTAGGGAGCGGGGTGAGGGATACGCAGTATTTT.

The gene calls are TRBV18 and TRBJ2-5; 9 nucleotides align to TRBD2. With V trimmed by 3 bases and J by 4 bases, 6 bases remained unmatched. Germline V gene data show CDR1 as KGHSH and CDR2 as LQKENI. CDR3 size: 15 residues. CDR3 DNA: TGTGCCAGCTCACCGACTAGCGGTATATCAGAGACCCAGTACTTC. Translation gives CASSPTSGISETQYF.

Many counts were recorded for this clonotype. The chain recombines TRBV20-1 with TRBJ1-1; the D gene is possibly TRBD1 (5 bases). The V gene's germline CDR1 is DFQATT and CDR2 SNEGSKA (reference sequence). V lost 1 base and J 4 bases, leaving 19 bases between the germline ends. The CDR3 extends over 16 amino acids. CDR3 nucleotides: TGCAGTGCTAGAGGTTCCACCTCGAGGGGAAGCACTGAAGCTTTCTTT. This sequence encodes CSARGSTSRGSTEAFF.

This clonotype occurred a few times. V usage is TRBV12-3 or TRBV12-4 and J usage is TRBJ2-3; no clear D. The CDR3 spans 13 residues. Trimming took off 7 bases at V and 1 base at J, with 9 bases between the two ends. CDR3 nucleotide sequence: TGTGCCAGCAATCGAAGGGGCACAGATACGCAGTATTTT. The encoded protein is CASNRRGTDTQYF.

The chain combines TRBV6-2 or TRBV6-3 with TRBJ2-1; 10 nucleotides line up with TRBD2. The CDR3 consists of 14 residues. V lost 5 bases to trimming and J lost 10 bases; unmatched junction nucleotides: 8. CDR1 is MNHEY, CDR2 SVGEGT, per germline. This CDR3 reads CASSPSSGRVEQFF. The DNA of the CDR3 is TGTGCCAGCAGTCCTTCTAGCGGGAGAGTCGAGCAGTTCTTC.

This clonotype was observed many times. As DNA, the CDR3 is TGTGCCAGCAGAATACAGGGAGCTGAAGCTTTCTTT. This sequence encodes CASRIQGAEAFF. J is TRBJ1-1 and V is TRBV28; the D gene is possibly TRBD1 (6 bases). This CDR3 contains 12 residues. Germline V lookup: CDR1 MDHEN, CDR2 SYDVKM. V was pared by 6 bases and J by 6 bases, with 11 bases between.

The J gene is TRBJ1-3, the V gene TRBV20-1; TRBD1 matches 9 bases. Germline loops: CDR1 DFQATT, CDR2 SNEGSKA (reference sequence). V shed 3 bases and J 2 bases; nucleotides not matched to a gene: 2. The CDR3 consists of 14 residues. CDR3 in DNA: TGCAGTGCTAGGGGACAGGGTGCTGGAAACACCATATATTTT. Translating gives CSARGQGAGNTIYF.

V gene TRBV7-8 combines with J gene TRBJ1-1; D unresolved. This CDR3 comprises 14 residues. Germline V CDR1 and CDR2: SGHVS, FQNEAQ. Trimming left V 5 bases short and J 2 bases short, with 12 bases between. The CDR3: CASSPVESNTEAFF. The CDR3 DNA reads TGTGCCAGCAGCCCCGTGGAGTCAAACACTGAAGCTTTCTTT. Full variable domain (missing parts from reference TRBV7-8 and TRBJ1-1): GAGVSQSPRYKVAKRGQDVALRCDPISGHVSLFWYQQALGQGPEFLTYFQNEAQLDKSGLPSDRFFAERPEGSVSTLKIQRTQQEDSAVYLCASSPVESNTEAFFGQGTRLTVV.

The chain carries TRBV12-3 or TRBV12-4 and TRBJ1-4, with a weak D call TRBD1 (5 bases). V lost 7 bases and J lost 5, with 14 bases in between. The CDR3 sequence is 14 residues long. The DNA of the CDR3 is TGTGCCAGCACCCTCGGGGGGGGAAATGAAAAACTGTTTTTT. Amino acids: CASTLGGGNEKLFF.